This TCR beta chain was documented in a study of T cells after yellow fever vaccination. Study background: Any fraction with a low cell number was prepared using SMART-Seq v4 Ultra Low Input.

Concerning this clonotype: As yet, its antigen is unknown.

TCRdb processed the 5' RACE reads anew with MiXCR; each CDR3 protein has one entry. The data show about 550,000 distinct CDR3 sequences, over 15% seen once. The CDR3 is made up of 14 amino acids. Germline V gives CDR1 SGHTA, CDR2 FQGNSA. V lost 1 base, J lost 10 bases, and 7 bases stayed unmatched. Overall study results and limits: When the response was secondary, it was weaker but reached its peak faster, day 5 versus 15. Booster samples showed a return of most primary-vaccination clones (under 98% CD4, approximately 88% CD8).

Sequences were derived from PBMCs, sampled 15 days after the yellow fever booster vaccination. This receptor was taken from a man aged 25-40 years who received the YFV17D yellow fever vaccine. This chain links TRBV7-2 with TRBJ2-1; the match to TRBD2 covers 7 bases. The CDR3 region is CASSLGAVGGEQFF. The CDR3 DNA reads TGTGCCAGCAGCTTAGGGGCCGTGGGAGGGGAGCAGTTCTTC.